The subject of this entry is one T cell receptor (beta chain). The CDR3 runs to 15 residues. V lost 1 base to trimming and J lost 8 bases, with 17 bases between them. This record comes from a study of blood T cells in healthy people across ages. Primed by a sample-barcoded 5' primer and a J-beta primer mix, a second PCR proceeded for about 6 to 12 cycles. TCRdb reprocessed the 5' RACE reads via MiXCR and lists one record per CDR3 protein. This sample carries hundreds of thousands of distinct CDR3 sequences, around 50% of them seen once, and the ten largest clones take roughly 12%. Sequencing was performed on blood. The chain uses TRBV12-3 or TRBV12-4 and TRBJ1-2; perhaps TRBD1 as D (6 bases). The sequence came from an elderly woman in good health. CDR3 coding DNA: TGTGCCAGCAGTTTAGTCCCCACGGGGGGCGGGGGCTACACCTTC. Amino acids: CASSLVPTGGGGYTF.